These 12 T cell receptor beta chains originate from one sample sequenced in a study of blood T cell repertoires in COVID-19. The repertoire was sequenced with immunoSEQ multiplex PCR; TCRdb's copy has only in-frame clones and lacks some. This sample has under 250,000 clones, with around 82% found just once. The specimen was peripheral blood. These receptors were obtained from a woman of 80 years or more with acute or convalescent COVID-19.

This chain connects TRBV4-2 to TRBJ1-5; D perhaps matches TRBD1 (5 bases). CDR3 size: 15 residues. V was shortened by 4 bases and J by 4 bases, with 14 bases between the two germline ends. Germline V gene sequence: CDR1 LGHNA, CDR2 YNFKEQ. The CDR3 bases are TGTGCCAGCAGCCCAAGTCGGGCAGGGAATCAGCCCCAGCATTTT. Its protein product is CASSPSRAGNQPQHF.

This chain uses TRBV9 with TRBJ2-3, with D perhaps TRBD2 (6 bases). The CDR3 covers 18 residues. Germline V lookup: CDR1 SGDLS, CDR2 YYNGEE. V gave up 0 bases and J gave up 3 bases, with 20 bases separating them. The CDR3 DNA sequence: TGTGCCAGCAGCGTAGGGCCGGGCGCTAGCGCGGTGACAGATACGCAGTATTTT. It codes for CASSVGPGASAVTDTQYF.

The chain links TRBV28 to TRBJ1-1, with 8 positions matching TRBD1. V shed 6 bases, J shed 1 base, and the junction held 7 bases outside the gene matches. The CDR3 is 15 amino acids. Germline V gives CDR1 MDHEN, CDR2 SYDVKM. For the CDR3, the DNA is TGTGCCAGCAGAGCAGGGGGCGCGGAGAACACTGAAGCTTTCTTT. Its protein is CASRAGGAENTEAFF.

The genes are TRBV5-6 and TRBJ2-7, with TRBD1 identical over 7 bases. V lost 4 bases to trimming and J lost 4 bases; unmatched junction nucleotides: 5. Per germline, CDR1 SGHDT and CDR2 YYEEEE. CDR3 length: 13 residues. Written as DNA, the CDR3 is TGTGCCAGCAGCCCGGACAGGATATACGAGCAGTACTTC. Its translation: CASSPDRIYEQYF.

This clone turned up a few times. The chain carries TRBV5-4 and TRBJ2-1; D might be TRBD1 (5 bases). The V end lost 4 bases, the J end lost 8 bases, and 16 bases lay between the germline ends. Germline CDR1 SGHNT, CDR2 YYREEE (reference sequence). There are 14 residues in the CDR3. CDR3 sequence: CASSPVGVRDEQFF. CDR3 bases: TGTGCCAGCAGCCCCGTAGGGGTTCGAGATGAGCAGTTCTTC.

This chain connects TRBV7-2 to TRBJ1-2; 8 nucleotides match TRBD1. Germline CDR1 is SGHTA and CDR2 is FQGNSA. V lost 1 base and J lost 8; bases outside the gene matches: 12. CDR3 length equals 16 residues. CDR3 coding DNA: TGTGCCAGCAGCTTAGATCGTTCCGGGACAGGTGGCGGCTACACCTTC. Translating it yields CASSLDRSGTGGGYTF.

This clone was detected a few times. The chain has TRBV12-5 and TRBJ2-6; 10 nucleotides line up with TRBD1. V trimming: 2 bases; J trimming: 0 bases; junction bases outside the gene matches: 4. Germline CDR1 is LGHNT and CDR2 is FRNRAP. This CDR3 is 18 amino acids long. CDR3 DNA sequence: TGTGCTAGTGGTTTGAGGACAGGGGGTATCTCTGGGGCCAACGTCCTGACTTTC. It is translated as CASGLRTGGISGANVLTF. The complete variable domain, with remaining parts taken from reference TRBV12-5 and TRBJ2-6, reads DARVTQTPRHKVTEMGQEVTMRCQPILGHNTVFWYRQTMMQGLELLAYFRNRAPLDDSGMPKDRFSAEMPDATLATLKIQPSEPRDSAVYFCASGLRTGGISGANVLTFGAGSRLTVL.

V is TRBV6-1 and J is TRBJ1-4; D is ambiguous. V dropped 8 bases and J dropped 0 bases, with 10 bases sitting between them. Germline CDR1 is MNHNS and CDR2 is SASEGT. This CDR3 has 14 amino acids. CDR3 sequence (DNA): TGTGCCAGCGATAGAGCCTCAACTAATGAAAAACTGTTTTTT. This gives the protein CASDRASTNEKLFF.

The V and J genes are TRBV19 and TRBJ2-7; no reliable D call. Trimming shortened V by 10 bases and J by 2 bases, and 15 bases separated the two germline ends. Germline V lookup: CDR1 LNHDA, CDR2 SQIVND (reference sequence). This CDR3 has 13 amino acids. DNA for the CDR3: TGTGCCACGTCCCCTAGTCCCCCCTACGAGCAGTACTTC. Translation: CATSPSPPYEQYF. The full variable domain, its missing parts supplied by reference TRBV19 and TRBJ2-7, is DGGITQSPKYLFRKEGQNVTLSCEQNLNHDAMYWYRQDPGQGLRLIYYSQIVNDFQKGDIAEGYSVSREKKESFPLTVTSAQKNPTAFYLCATSPSPPYEQYFGPGTRLTVT.

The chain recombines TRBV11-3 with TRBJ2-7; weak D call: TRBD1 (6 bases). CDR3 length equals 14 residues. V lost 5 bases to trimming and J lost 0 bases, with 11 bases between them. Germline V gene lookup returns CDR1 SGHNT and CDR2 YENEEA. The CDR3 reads CASSLRTASYEQYF. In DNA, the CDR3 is TGTGCCAGCAGCCTAAGGACAGCCTCCTACGAGCAGTACTTC.

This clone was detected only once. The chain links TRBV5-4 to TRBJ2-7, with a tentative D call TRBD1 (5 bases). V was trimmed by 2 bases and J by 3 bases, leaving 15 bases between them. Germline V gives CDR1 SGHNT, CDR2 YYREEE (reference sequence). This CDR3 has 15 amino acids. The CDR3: CASSLIGAEDYEQYF. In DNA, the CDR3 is TGTGCCAGCAGCTTAATAGGGGCTGAAGACTACGAGCAGTACTTC.

The CDR3 is CASSVGGTAHNSPLHF. DNA of the CDR3: TGTGCCAGCAGCGTAGGTGGGACAGCACATAATTCACCCCTCCACTTT. J is TRBJ1-6 and V is TRBV9, with TRBD1 identical over 7 bases. CDR3 size: 16 residues. V gave up 0 bases and J gave up 5 bases; unmatched junction bases: 5. Germline V lookup: CDR1 SGDLS, CDR2 YYNGEE.